Following are 19 T cell receptor beta chains from one sample sequenced in a study of cytomegalovirus exposure and HLA in healthy donors. PCR primers comprised 60 Vbeta and 13 Jbeta primers. The protocol was immunoSEQ multiplex PCR, while the TCRdb copy is restricted to in-frame clones and leaves out a portion. The table has 190,000 or so clones, 79% seen once. Sequenced material: PBMCs. The receptors come from a male donor in good health and CMV-seropositive.

The J gene is TRBJ2-7, the V gene TRBV10-3; D is possibly TRBD2 (5 bases). The CDR3 consists of 13 residues. Germline CDR1 and CDR2: ENHRY and SYGVKD. Trimming removed 4 bases at V and 3 bases at J, with 10 bases between. CDR3 amino acids: CAISGRQDYEQYF. The CDR3 nucleotides are TGTGCCATCAGTGGGAGGCAGGACTACGAGCAGTACTTC.

This chain links TRBV2 with TRBJ2-7; 7 positions match TRBD1. V lost 0 bases and J lost 4; bases outside the gene matches: 0. Germline V gives CDR1 SNHLY, CDR2 FYNNEI. The CDR3 covers 13 residues. CDR3 nucleotides: TGTGCCAGCAGTGAAGCACAGGGGTACGAGCAGTACTTC. It is translated as CASSEAQGYEQYF. Filled out from reference TRBV2 and TRBJ2-7, the complete variable domain reads EPEVTQTPSHQVTQMGQEVILRCVPISNHLYFYWYRQILGQKVEFLVSFYNNEISEKSEIFDDQFSVERPDGSNFTLKIRSTKLEDSAMYFCASSEAQGYEQYFGPGTRLTVT.

The chain joins TRBV19 to TRBJ2-3, with 11 positions matching TRBD2. V shed 5 bases and J 2 bases; nucleotides not matched to a gene: 6. Germline V lookup: CDR1 LNHDA, CDR2 SQIVND (reference sequence). The CDR3 is made up of 16 amino acids. The CDR3 nucleotides are TGTGCCAGTAGTGTTAGCGGGAGGGCCTCCACAGATACGCAGTATTTT. This sequence encodes CASSVSGRASTDTQYF.

This rearrangement joins TRBV7-2 to TRBJ2-7, with a tentative D call TRBD2 (6 bases). Germline CDR1 SGHTA, CDR2 FQGNSA. V was shortened by 5 bases and J by 1 base, with 12 bases between the two germline ends. The CDR3 is 14 amino acids. The CDR3 here is CASSPGLGSYEQYF. DNA for the CDR3: TGTGCCAGCAGCCCGGGACTTGGGTCCTACGAGCAGTACTTC.

The chain uses TRBV6-6 and TRBJ2-5, with D hard to call. Germline loops: CDR1 MNHNY, CDR2 SVGAGI (reference sequence). V was clipped by 8 bases and J by 2 bases, with 6 bases between them. This CDR3 has 11 amino acids. The CDR3 sequence is CASRAQETQYF. The CDR3 DNA follows: TGTGCCAGCCGAGCACAAGAGACCCAGTACTTC.

CDR3 sequence: CASSVGIAGGGADTQYF. In DNA form, the CDR3 reads TGTGCCAGCAGCGTAGGTATTGCGGGAGGGGGTGCAGATACGCAGTATTTT. The chain combines TRBV9 with TRBJ2-3; 9 bases align to TRBD2. The V and J ends lost 0 bases and 4 bases, in that order; junction bases with no gene match: 9. The germline V gene has CDR1 SGDLS and CDR2 YYNGEE. The CDR3 consists of 17 residues.

The chain links TRBV18 to TRBJ2-5, with D hard to call. The J call may not be correct, given that the DNA end is closer to TRBJ2-7. In germline, CDR1 is KGHSH, CDR2 LQKENI. The CDR3 length is 13 residues. The CDR3 is CASSPASSYEQYF. The CDR3 DNA follows: TGTGCCAGCTCACCAGCCTCCTCCTACGAGCAGTACTTC.

The chain recombines TRBV5-8 with TRBJ2-7; TRBD2 aligns across 8 bases. CDR1 and CDR2 from the germline V gene are SGHTS and YDEGEE. The CDR3 spans 15 residues. V dropped 5 bases and J dropped 2; count of bases not matched to a gene: 9. In nucleotides, the CDR3 is TGTGCCAGCAGTCCGGGACTAGTGGCCCCCTACGAGCAGTACTTC. This gives the protein CASSPGLVAPYEQYF.

V usage is TRBV5-4 and J usage is TRBJ1-1, with TRBD1 as a possible D gene (5 bases). The CDR3 extends over 15 amino acids. V shed 5 bases and J shed 1 base, with 15 bases lying between them. Germline CDR1 reads SGHNT; CDR2 reads YYREEE (reference sequence). This CDR3 reads CASSSNRGTNTEAFF. The CDR3 bases are TGTGCCAGCAGTAGTAACCGGGGGACGAACACTGAAGCTTTCTTT.

V is TRBV19 and J is TRBJ2-5; tentatively, D is TRBD2 (6 bases). The germline CDR1 and CDR2 sequences are LNHDA and SQIVND (reference sequence). Trimming pared 6 bases from V and 2 bases from J, leaving 16 bases between. The length of the CDR3 is 15 residues. CDR3 sequence reads: CASSYGPGRQETQYF. CDR3 coding DNA: TGTGCCAGTAGCTACGGACCTGGGAGGCAAGAGACCCAGTACTTC.

The sample holds a few counts of this clone. The chain carries TRBV5-1 and TRBJ1-6; D gene ambiguous. Germline V CDR1 and CDR2: SGHRS, YFSETQ. The CDR3 extends over 15 amino acids. V was cut by 2 bases and J by 1 base, with 7 bases left in between. For the CDR3, the DNA is TGCGCCAGCAGCTTAGGAGGATCCTATAATTCACCCCTCCACTTT. Its protein product is CASSLGGSYNSPLHF.

This clone was observed a handful of times. This chain joins TRBV6-5 and TRBJ1-2, with 10 bases lining up with TRBD1. The germline V gene encodes CDR1 MNHEY and CDR2 SVGAGI. The V gene end was trimmed by 4 bases and the J gene end by 8 bases; junction bases not matched to a gene: 13. The CDR3 has 16 residues. Written as DNA, the CDR3 is TGTGCCAGCAGTTCCTACAAGACCGGGACAGGGGTGGGCTACACCTTC. Amino acid sequence: CASSSYKTGTGVGYTF.

The gene calls are TRBV6-5 and TRBJ1-2; D is unresolved. Germline loops: CDR1 MNHEY, CDR2 SVGAGI. The CDR3 covers 15 residues. The V gene lost 6 bases and the J gene lost 4 bases, with 18 bases spanning the gap. The DNA for the CDR3 is TGTGCCAGCAGACATCCCTTGACAAATCTCTATGGCTACACCTTC. Protein sequence: CASRHPLTNLYGYTF.

CDR3 sequence reads: CASSIGLAGVETQYF. As DNA, the CDR3 is TGTGCCAGCAGTATCGGACTAGCGGGAGTAGAGACCCAGTACTTC. The V gene is TRBV2, the J gene TRBJ2-5; 13 bases match TRBD2. Germline lookup yields CDR1 SNHLY and CDR2 FYNNEI. J lost 4 bases, V lost 5 bases, and 4 bases had no gene match. The CDR3 runs 15 residues.

The V call is TRBV7-8, the J call TRBJ1-1, with D maybe TRBD1 (5 bases). The CDR3 has 15 amino acids. Between the trimmed V and J ends, which lost 1 base and 2 bases, there was a span of 11 bases. Germline assignment: CDR1 SGHVS and CDR2 FQNEAQ. DNA of the CDR3: TGTGCCAGCAGCTTAGAAGGGGCGGTCAACACTGAAGCTTTCTTT. It specifies CASSLEGAVNTEAFF.

V gene TRBV11-2 combines with J gene TRBJ2-7; 7 positions agree with TRBD2. J gave up 2 bases and V 3 bases, and 7 bases lay outside the gene matches. There are 15 residues in the CDR3. CDR1 is SGHAT, CDR2 FQNNGV, per germline. The CDR3 loop reads CASSLGGLGTYEQYF. The CDR3 DNA sequence: TGTGCCAGCAGCTTGGGAGGGTTAGGGACCTACGAGCAGTACTTC.

The chain has TRBV10-3 and TRBJ1-1; 8 bases are shared with TRBD1. J lost 2 bases, V lost 2 bases, and 4 bases had no gene match. The CDR3 spans 15 residues. Germline CDR1 reads ENHRY; CDR2 reads SYGVKD. The CDR3 coding sequence is TGTGCCATCAGTGAGCCTGACAGGGGAAACACTGAAGCTTTCTTT. Translating gives CAISEPDRGNTEAFF.

CDR3 sequence reads: CASSQERTGNTEAFF. Written as DNA, the CDR3 is TGCGCCAGCAGCCAAGAACGAACGGGGAACACTGAAGCTTTCTTT. V and J are TRBV4-3 and TRBJ1-1; D is unclear. This CDR3 region has 15 residues. V was trimmed by 0 bases and J by 1 base, leaving 9 bases between them. Germline V lookup: CDR1 LGHNA, CDR2 YSLEER.

V is TRBV2 and J is TRBJ1-1; D possibly corresponds to TRBD1 (6 bases). This CDR3 is 13 amino acids long. V lost 6 bases and J lost 5, with 13 bases in between. The germline V gene encodes CDR1 SNHLY and CDR2 FYNNEI. The CDR3 region is CASRSGGLTEAFF. The CDR3 DNA reads TGTGCCAGCAGATCGGGGGGGCTGACTGAAGCTTTCTTT.